What follows is one TCR beta chain and its context. The antigen remains unidentified. The sample belongs to a study of tissue T cells after allogeneic stem cell transplantation. Study-wide findings and caveats: In patients and mice, blood and spleen missed much of tissue repertoire. Motif-based clustering found tissue-specific repertoire signatures shared across patients, though few clones were shared. The study did not identify alloreactive or antigen-specific tissue TCRs, and some clones might be persisting host cells.

Profiling relied on immunoSEQ multiplex PCR, and the TCRdb table lists in-frame clones only, not all of them. The sample records 9,000 to 10,000 clones, approximately 53% being singletons. The V end lost 6 bases, the J end lost 1 base, and 9 bases lay between the germline ends. Germline V gene data show CDR1 as MNHEY and CDR2 as SVGAGI. The CDR3 extends over 13 amino acids. The specimen was tissue from the jejunum, collected at autopsy. The chain couples TRBV6-5 to TRBJ2-5; D remains unclear. The receptor was isolated from a female donor older than 55 with lung cancer. CDR3 residues: CASRPTVQETQYF. The CDR3 DNA sequence: TGTGCCAGCAGGCCGACGGTCCAAGAGACCCAGTACTTC.